This TCR beta chain stems from a study of blood T cell repertoires in COVID-19 (dated by TCRdb to between 2020 and 2021). At the level of the whole study: Samples from collaborators originated in the United States, Italy and Spain and spanned both the acute and convalescent phases of COVID-19. The prospective study material was composed of cDNA or gDNA derived from T cells, B-cell-depleted T cells, or PBMCs. Subjects who had been exposed to COVID-19, were actively infected with it, or had recovered from it provided the deeply sampled blood TCRbeta repertoires that made up the dataset. The repertoires were released in a freely available public database meant as a resource for research on the immune response to SARS-CoV-2. The samples were drawn from the first 160 participants of the ongoing ImmuneRACE study and from 950 to 1,500 subjects provided by 6 global collaborators. A de-identified subject ID, COVID-19 status, age in years and sex were almost always included in the sample metadata. Where available, HLA class I and class II types were taken from metadata supplied by the sample provider and were not determined by assay-based typing.

Overall study results and their limits: The amount of clinical and demographic metadata varied by source and participant and was provided uncurated.

Worth noting for this clone: Its antigen is currently not known. No base quality values were provided; no much bigger clone lies one nucleotide off.

One collaborating source in Seattle enrolled patients during active infection and followed them longitudinally through the course of disease. The collaborating institutions used their own protocols to collect whole blood in K2EDTA tubes. For TCRbeta analysis, collaborators shipped samples as frozen whole blood, isolated PBMCs, or DNA extracted from either of those sample types. TCRbeta CDR3 regions were amplified from genomic DNA by means of the immunoSEQ Assay, a bias-controlled multiplex PCR. As for the original processing: Nucleated cell counts per sample were estimated from amplification of reference gene primers within the assay. To quantify the absolute abundance of each unique TCRbeta CDR3 rearrangement, sequence reads were collapsed and filtered. Productive Simpson clonality was computed per sample as the square root of Simpson's diversity index over productive rearrangements. Entries here come from immuneACCESS through TCRdb and include only in-frame sequences with V and J called. Some clones fail to appear in such tables; in the studies checked, an unresolved V gene covers under half of the shortfall, and the cause of the remainder is unknown. D and trimming were read from the DNA, whereas the V and J calls and clone size are those reported in that table. The sample yields roughly 410,000 clones; around 89% were counted once. The ten largest make up 1.5% to 1.8% of the sample.

V is pruned by 4 bases and J by 4 bases, leaving 2 bases of the junction without a gene match. CDR1 is given as SQVTM and CDR2 as ANQGSEA, both from the germline V gene. The CDR3 sequence holds 13 residues, the cysteine and phenylalanine included. This entry keeps only the CDR3 DNA: 39 bases, framed from base 1. This receptor was identified in a woman in her 40s with COVID-19, enrolled during active disease. This chain is built from TRBV29-1 and TRBJ2-5, with 11 bases in between that match TRBD2. The sequenced sample consisted of peripheral blood. The CDR3 reads as follows: CSVGLAGGETQYF. The DNA sequence follows: TGCAGCGTTGGGCTAGCGGGAGGAGAGACCCAGTACTTC.